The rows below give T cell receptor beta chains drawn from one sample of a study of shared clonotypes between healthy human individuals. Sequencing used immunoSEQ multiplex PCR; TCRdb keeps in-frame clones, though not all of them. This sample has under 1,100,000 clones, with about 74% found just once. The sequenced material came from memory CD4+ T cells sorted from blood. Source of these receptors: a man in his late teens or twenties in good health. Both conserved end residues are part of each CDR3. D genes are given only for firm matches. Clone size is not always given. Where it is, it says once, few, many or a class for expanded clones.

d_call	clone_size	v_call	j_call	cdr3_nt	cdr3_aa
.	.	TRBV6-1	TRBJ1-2	TGTGCCAGCAGAGGCGGATATTCCCTTGGCTACACCTTC	CASRGGYSLGYTF
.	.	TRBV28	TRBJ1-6	TGTGCCAGCAGTGAACAGGTGGATAATTCACCCCTCCACTTT	CASSEQVDNSPLHF
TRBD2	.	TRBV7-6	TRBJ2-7	TGTGCCAGCAGCGCGGGAGGTGGCTCCTACGAGCAGTACTTC	CASSAGGGSYEQYF
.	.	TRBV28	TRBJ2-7	TGTGCCAGCAGTTCGGGACCCTACGAGCAGTACTTC	CASSSGPYEQYF
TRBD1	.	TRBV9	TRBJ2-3	TGTGCCAGCAGCGCTAGGACAGGGGGCACAGATACGCAGTATTTT	CASSARTGGTDTQYF
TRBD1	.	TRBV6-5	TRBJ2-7	TGTGCCAGCAGCCCGCGACAGGGGGCCTCCTACGAGCAGTACTTC	CASSPRQGASYEQYF
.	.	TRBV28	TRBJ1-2	TGTGCCAGCAGTTTGCGGCTACCCTATGGCTACACCTTC	CASSLRLPYGYTF
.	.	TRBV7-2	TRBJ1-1	TGTGCCAGCAGCCCCAACTTGAACACTGAAGCTTTCTTT	CASSPNLNTEAFF
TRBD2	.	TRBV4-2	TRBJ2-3	TGTGCCAGCAGCCAGTTTAGCGGGGGAATCACAGATACGCAGTATTTT	CASSQFSGGITDTQYF
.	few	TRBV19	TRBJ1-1	TGTGCCAGTAGTACGGACAGACTGAACACTGAAGCTTTCTTT	CASSTDRLNTEAFF
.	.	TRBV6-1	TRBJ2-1	TGTGCCAGCAGTGAAATCGGCGGGGTCATAGGGGAGCAGTTCTTC	CASSEIGGVIGEQFF
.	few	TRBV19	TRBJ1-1	TGTGCCAGTAGTATTTTGGGTGAAGCTTTCTTT	CASSILGEAFF
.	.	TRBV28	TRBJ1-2	TGTGCCAGCGGGGGGGCGAATTATGGCTACACCTTC	CASGGANYGYTF
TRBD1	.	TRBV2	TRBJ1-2	TGTGCCAGCAGTGGACAGGGCCTTAACTATGGCTACACCTTC	CASSGQGLNYGYTF
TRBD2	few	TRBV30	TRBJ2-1	TGTGCCTGGACCGCGAGGGGCCTTTATAGCGGGGTGACCAATGAGCAGTTCTTC	CAWTARGLYSGVTNEQFF
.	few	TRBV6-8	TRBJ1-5	TGTGCCAGCATCGGCGGGATCCGGCGGGGCAATCAGCCCCAGCATTTT	CASIGGIRRGNQPQHF
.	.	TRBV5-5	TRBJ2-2	TGTGCCAGCAGCTCCTCTAGGGCCGACACCGGGGAGCTGTTTTTT	CASSSSRADTGELFF
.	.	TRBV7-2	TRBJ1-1	TGTGCCAGCAGCTTCATGGGGGCGGCAGGGAACACTGAAGCTTTCTTT	CASSFMGAAGNTEAFF
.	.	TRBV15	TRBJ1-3	TGTGCCACCAGCAACGGGGGAACTGGAAACACCATATATTTT	CATSNGGTGNTIYF
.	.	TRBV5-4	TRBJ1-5	TGTGCCAGCAGCTTAGGCCTCAATCAGCCCCAGCATTTT	CASSLGLNQPQHF
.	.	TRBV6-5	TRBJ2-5	TGTGCCAGCAGTTTCGTTGTAGAGACCCAGTACTTC	CASSFVVETQYF
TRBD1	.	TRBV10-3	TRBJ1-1	TGTGCCATCAAGGGGGACAGGGGCGGGAGCCTGAACACTGAAGCTTTCTTT	CAIKGDRGGSLNTEAFF
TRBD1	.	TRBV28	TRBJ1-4	TGTGCCAGCAGTGCGCACAGGGGGTCTGCAACTAATGAAAAACTGTTTTTT	CASSAHRGSATNEKLFF
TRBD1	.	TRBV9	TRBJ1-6	TGTGCCAGCAGCGTAGGACAGGGGCTTTCACCCCTCCACTTT	CASSVGQGLSPLHF
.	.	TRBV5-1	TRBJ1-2	TGCGCCAGCAGCCAGCAGGGAAATGATGGCTACACCTTC	CASSQQGNDGYTF
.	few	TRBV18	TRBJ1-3	TGTGCCAGCTCACCGCTGGGTCCTGCTGGAAACACCATATATTTT	CASSPLGPAGNTIYF